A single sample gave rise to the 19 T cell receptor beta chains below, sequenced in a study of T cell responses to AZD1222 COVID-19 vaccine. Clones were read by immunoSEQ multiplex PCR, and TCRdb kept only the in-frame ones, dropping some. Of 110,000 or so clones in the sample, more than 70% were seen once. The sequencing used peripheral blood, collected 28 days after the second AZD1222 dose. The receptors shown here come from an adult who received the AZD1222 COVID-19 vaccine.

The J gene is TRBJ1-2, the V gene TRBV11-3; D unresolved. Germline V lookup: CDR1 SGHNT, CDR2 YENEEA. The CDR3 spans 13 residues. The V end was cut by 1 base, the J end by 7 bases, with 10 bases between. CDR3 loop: CASSLAGFAGYTF. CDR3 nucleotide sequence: TGTGCCAGCAGCTTAGCGGGTTTTGCTGGCTACACCTTC.

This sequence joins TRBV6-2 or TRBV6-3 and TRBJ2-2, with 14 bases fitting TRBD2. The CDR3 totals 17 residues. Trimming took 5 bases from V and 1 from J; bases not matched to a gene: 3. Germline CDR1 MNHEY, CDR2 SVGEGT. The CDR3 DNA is TGTGCCAGCAGTCGGACTAGCGGGGGGAAGAACACCGGGGAGCTGTTTTTT. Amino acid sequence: CASSRTSGGKNTGELFF.

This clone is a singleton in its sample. CDR3: CASSLQQGSGEKLFF. CDR3 sequence (DNA): TGCGCCAGCAGCCTACAACAGGGATCGGGGGAAAAACTGTTTTTT. The rearrangement uses TRBV5-1 and TRBJ1-4; D possibly corresponds to TRBD1 (6 bases). Germline V gene lookup returns CDR1 SGHRS and CDR2 YFSETQ. The CDR3 has 15 amino acids. Trimming removed 4 bases from V and 8 bases from J, with 18 bases in between.

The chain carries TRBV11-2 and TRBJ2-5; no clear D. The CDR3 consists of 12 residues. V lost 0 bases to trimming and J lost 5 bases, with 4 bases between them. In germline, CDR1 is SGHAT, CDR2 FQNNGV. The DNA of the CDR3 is TGTGCCAGCAGCTTAGATCGGGAGACCCAGTACTTC. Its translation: CASSLDRETQYF. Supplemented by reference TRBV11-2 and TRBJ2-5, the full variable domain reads EAGVAQSPRYKIIEKRQSVAFWCNPISGHATLYWYQQILGQGPKLLIQFQNNGVVDDSQLPKDRFSAERLKGVDSTLKIQPAKLEDSAVYLCASSLDRETQYFGPGTRLLVL.

CDR3 nucleotide sequence: TGTGCCAGCAGTGAATATGCAGGGGGCATTGGCTACACCTTC. This codes for CASSEYAGGIGYTF. The V call is TRBV25-1, the J call TRBJ1-2; TRBD1 matches at 8 bases. This CDR3 has 14 residues. The V segment lost 0 bases and the J segment 7 bases; nucleotides outside the gene matches: 4. Germline CDR1 MGHDK, CDR2 SYGVNS.

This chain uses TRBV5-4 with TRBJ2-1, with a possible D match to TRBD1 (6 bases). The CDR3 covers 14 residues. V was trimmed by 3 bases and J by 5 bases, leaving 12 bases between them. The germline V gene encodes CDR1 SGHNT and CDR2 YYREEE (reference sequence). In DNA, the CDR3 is TGTGCCAGCAGCTCAGGACAGATTAACAATGAGCAGTTCTTC. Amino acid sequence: CASSSGQINNEQFF.

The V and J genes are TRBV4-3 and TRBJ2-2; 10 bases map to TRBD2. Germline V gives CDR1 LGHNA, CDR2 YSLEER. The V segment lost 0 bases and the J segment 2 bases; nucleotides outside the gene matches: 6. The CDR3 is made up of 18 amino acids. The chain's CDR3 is CASSQDFLAGANTGELFF. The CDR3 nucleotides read TGCGCCAGCAGCCAAGATTTTCTAGCGGGGGCCAACACCGGGGAGCTGTTTTTT.

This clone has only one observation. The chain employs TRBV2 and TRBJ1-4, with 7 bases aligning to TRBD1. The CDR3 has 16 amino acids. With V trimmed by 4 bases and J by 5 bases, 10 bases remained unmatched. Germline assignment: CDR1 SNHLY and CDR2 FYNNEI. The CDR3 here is CASSAKLGQSNEKLFF. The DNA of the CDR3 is TGTGCCAGCAGTGCCAAACTGGGACAGTCAAATGAAAAACTGTTTTTT.

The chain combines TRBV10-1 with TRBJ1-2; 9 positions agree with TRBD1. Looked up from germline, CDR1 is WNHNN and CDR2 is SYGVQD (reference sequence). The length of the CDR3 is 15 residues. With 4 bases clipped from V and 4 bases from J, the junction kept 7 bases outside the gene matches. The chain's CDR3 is CASSADRGWVYGYTF. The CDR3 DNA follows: TGCGCCAGCAGTGCGGACAGGGGATGGGTCTATGGCTACACCTTC.

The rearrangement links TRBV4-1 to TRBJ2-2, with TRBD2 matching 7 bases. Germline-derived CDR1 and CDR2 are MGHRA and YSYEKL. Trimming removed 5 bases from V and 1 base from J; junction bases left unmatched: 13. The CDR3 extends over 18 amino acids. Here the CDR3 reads CASSKKSLGGGNTGELFF. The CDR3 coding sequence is TGCGCCAGCAGCAAAAAATCCTTGGGCGGGGGGAACACCGGGGAGCTGTTTTTT.

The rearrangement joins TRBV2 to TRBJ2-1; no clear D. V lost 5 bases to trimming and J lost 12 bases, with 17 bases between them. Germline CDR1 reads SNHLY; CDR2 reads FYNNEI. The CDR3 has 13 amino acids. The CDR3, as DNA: TGTGCCAGCAGTCCCGAGTCAGGAGCCGGGCAGTTCTTC. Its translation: CASSPESGAGQFF. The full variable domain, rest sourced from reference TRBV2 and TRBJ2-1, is EPEVTQTPSHQVTQMGQEVILRCVPISNHLYFYWYRQILGQKVEFLVSFYNNEISEKSEIFDDQFSVERPDGSNFTLKIRSTKLEDSAMYFCASSPESGAGQFFGPGTRLTVL.

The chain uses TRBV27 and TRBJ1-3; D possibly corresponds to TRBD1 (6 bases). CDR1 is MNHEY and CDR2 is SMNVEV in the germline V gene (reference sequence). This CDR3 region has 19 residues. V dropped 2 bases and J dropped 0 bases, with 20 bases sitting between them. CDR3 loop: CASSLTGAGRGSSGNTIYF. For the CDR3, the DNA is TGTGCCAGCAGTTTAACGGGGGCCGGACGGGGATCCTCTGGAAACACCATATATTTT.

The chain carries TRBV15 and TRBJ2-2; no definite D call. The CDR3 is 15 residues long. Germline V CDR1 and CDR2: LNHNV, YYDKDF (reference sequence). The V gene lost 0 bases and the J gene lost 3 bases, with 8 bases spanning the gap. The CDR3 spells CATSRERVDTGELFF. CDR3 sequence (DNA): TGTGCCACCAGCAGAGAAAGGGTCGACACCGGGGAGCTGTTTTTT.

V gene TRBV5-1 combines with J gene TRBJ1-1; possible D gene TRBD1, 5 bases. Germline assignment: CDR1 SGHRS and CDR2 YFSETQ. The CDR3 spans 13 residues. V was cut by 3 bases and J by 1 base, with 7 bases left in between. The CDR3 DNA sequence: TGCGCCAGCAGCTCCCAGGGGAACACTGAAGCTTTCTTT. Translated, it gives CASSSQGNTEAFF.

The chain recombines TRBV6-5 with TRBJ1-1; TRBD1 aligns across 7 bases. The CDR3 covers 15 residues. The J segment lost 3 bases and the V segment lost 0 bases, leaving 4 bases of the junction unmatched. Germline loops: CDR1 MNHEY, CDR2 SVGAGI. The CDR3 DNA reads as TGTGCCAGCAGTTACTCGATTCAGGGGGACACTGAAGCTTTCTTT. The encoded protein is CASSYSIQGDTEAFF.

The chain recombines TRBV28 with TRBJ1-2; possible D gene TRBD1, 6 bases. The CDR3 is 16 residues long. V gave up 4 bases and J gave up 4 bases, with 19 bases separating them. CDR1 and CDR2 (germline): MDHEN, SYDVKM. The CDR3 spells CASSSLRLDSLYGYTF. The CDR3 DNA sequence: TGTGCCAGCAGTTCGTTAAGATTGGACAGCCTCTATGGCTACACCTTC.

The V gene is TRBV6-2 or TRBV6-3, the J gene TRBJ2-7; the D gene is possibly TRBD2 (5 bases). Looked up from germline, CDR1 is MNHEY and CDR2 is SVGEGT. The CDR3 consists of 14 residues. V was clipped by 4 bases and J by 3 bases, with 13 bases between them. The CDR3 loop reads CASSLSGTNYEQYF. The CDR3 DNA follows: TGTGCCAGCAGTTTATCGGGAACAAACTACGAGCAGTACTTC.

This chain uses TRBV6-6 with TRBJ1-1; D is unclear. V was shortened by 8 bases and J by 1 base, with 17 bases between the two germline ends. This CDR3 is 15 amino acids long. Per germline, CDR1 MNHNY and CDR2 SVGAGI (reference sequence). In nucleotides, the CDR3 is TGTGCCAGCCACAATCCCGGCGGGAAGAACACTGAAGCTTTCTTT. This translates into CASHNPGGKNTEAFF.

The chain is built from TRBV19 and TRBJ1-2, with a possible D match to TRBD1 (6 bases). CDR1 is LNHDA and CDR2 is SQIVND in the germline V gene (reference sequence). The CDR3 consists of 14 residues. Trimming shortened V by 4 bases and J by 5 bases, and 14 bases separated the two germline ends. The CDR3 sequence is CASSTTGIRYGYTF. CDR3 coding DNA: TGTGCCAGTAGTACCACAGGGATTAGGTATGGCTACACCTTC.